This T cell receptor (beta chain) was profiled in a study of cytomegalovirus exposure and HLA in healthy donors. General observations from the study: CMV serostatus was the sole immune exposure data available.

A note on this clone: The antigen is not known.

The V end lost 4 bases, the J end lost 0 bases, and 10 bases lay between the germline ends. The CDR3 extends over 15 amino acids. Germline V gene sequence: CDR1 MGHDK, CDR2 SYGVNS. In the PCR, 60 Vbeta and 13 Jbeta primers were used. The repertoire was sequenced with immunoSEQ multiplex PCR; TCRdb's copy has only in-frame clones and lacks some. The profile covers 120,000 or so clones, with about 80% appearing a single time and roughly 3.6% taken by the ten largest. The receptor was isolated from a man aged 25 to 40 in good health and CMV-seronegative. This chain joins TRBV25-1 and TRBJ2-1; tentative D call: TRBD2 (5 bases). The specimen sequenced was PBMCs. As DNA, the CDR3 is TGTGCCAGCAGTGTAGGAGGTAGCTCCTACAATGAGCAGTTCTTC. The encoded protein is CASSVGGSSYNEQFF. Complete variable domain (other parts from reference TRBV25-1 and TRBJ2-1): EADIYQTPRYLVIGTGKKITLECSQTMGHDKMYWYQQDPGMELHLIHYSYGVNSTEKGDLSSESTVSRIRTEHFPLTLESARPSHTSQYLCASSVGGSSYNEQFFGPGTRLTVL.